This T cell receptor (beta chain) was captured in a study of T cells in Graves' hyperthyroidism and ophthalmopathy. Study-level results: The model's output predicted ophthalmopathy at a median of roughly seven months prior to onset.

This clonotype was counted at least ten times. Its antigen is unidentified. Germline loops: CDR1 LGHDT, CDR2 YNNKEL (reference sequence). V shed 6 bases and J shed 6 bases, with 12 bases lying between them. CDR3 length: 12 amino acids. TCR beta CDR3 regions were amplified from RNA transcripts. The HTBI primer set was used in a first-round RT-PCR of the TCR CDR3. TCRdb re-analysed the multiplex PCR reads in MiXCR, keeping a single row per CDR3 protein. The data hold about 98,000 distinct CDR3 sequences, with roughly 40% observed a single time. The V gene is TRBV3-1, the J gene TRBJ2-7, with TRBD2 as a possible D gene (5 bases). The clonotype was recovered from a woman aged 30 to 39 with Graves' hyperthyroidism. Specimen: peripheral blood or thyroid tissue (not recorded which). The CDR3 here is CASSPSAGEQYF. The CDR3 coding sequence is TGTGCCAGCAGTCCGTCCGCGGGCGAGCAGTACTTC.